This is a list of T cell receptor beta chains from one sample in a study of somatic mutations in cytotoxic T cells in rheumatoid arthritis. Using immunoSEQ multiplex PCR, the repertoire was profiled, and TCRdb retains in-frame clones only, with some absent. The sample includes over 8,500 clones, about 80% of them seen just once. The sample comprised CD8+ T cells sorted from blood. The receptors originated from a woman in her sixties with rheumatoid arthritis. CDR3s include the opening cysteine and the closing phenylalanine or tryptophan. The D gene is left open where the match is weak. The size of a clone is reported for some rows only, either as once, few or many, or as a class for expanded clones.

j_call	v_call	cdr3_length	clone_size	d_call	cdr3_aa	cdr3_nt
TRBJ2-2	TRBV28	12	NA	NA	CASSPYTGELFF	TGTGCCAGCAGCCCCTACACCGGGGAGCTGTTTTTT
TRBJ1-1	TRBV5-6	14	once	NA	CASSSGQLNTEAFF	TGTGCCAGCAGCTCAGGACAGTTGAACACTGAAGCTTTCTTT
TRBJ1-2	TRBV6-1	14	NA	NA	CAVSIGRGGYGYTF	TGTGCCGTGTCGATCGGACGGGGGGGGTATGGCTACACCTTC
TRBJ2-5	TRBV4-3	18	NA	NA	CASSQALTGQTTQETQYF	TGCGCCAGCAGCCAAGCCCTAACCGGACAGACTACTCAAGAGACCCAGTACTTC
TRBJ2-1	TRBV29-1	12	few	NA	CSVRTLYNEQFF	TGCAGCGTTCGGACACTTTACAATGAGCAGTTCTTC
TRBJ2-2	TRBV7-9	12	NA	NA	CASSLLTGELFF	TGTGCCAGCAGCTTACTCACCGGGGAGCTGTTTTTT
TRBJ1-6	TRBV28	15	NA	TRBD1	CASSLPGGGNSPLHF	TGTGCCAGCAGCCTCCCAGGGGGAGGTAATTCACCCCTCCACTTT
TRBJ2-7	TRBV13	15	NA	TRBD1	CASSRRDRGTYEQYF	TGTGCCAGCAGTCGCCGGGACAGGGGCACCTACGAGCAGTACTTC
TRBJ2-7	TRBV27	14	NA	TRBD1	CASSFRTGSYEQYF	TGTGCCAGCAGTTTTCGGACAGGCTCCTACGAGCAGTACTTC
TRBJ1-2	TRBV27	14	NA	NA	CASSLFRGGDGYTF	TGTGCCAGCAGTTTATTTCGTGGAGGGGATGGCTACACCTTC
TRBJ2-7	TRBV5-4	13	NA	NA	CASSSGHLYEQYF	TGTGCCAGCAGCTCGGGACATTTGTACGAGCAGTACTTC
TRBJ1-1	TRBV10-1	15	NA	NA	CASSESGSAGTEAFF	TGCGCCAGCAGTGAGTCCGGATCAGCAGGGACTGAAGCTTTCTTT
TRBJ2-7	TRBV5-8	12	once	NA	CASSLEPSEQYF	TGTGCCAGCAGCTTGGAACCCAGCGAGCAGTACTTC
TRBJ2-1	TRBV5-1	16	NA	TRBD2	CASSLGTSGRGNEQFF	TGCGCCAGCAGCTTGGGGACTAGCGGGAGAGGCAATGAGCAGTTCTTC
TRBJ1-1	TRBV28	14	NA	TRBD1	CASSFRPGQGEAFF	TGTGCCAGCAGTTTTAGGCCGGGACAGGGGGAGGCTTTCTTT
TRBJ2-1	TRBV11-1	16	NA	TRBD2	CASSHGLAGSYNEQFF	TGTGCCAGCAGCCACGGACTAGCGGGAAGTTACAATGAGCAGTTCTTC
TRBJ1-1	TRBV14	15	NA	TRBD1	CASSHPSRQGAEAFF	TGTGCCAGCAGCCACCCAAGTCGACAGGGAGCTGAAGCTTTCTTT
TRBJ2-7	TRBV15	16	NA	TRBD1	CATSSGRQGRSYEQYF	TGTGCCACCAGCAGCGGTAGACAGGGGCGTTCCTACGAGCAGTACTTC
TRBJ2-7	TRBV7-7	13	NA	TRBD1	CASSRDRGWEQYF	TGTGCCAGCAGCCGCGACAGGGGTTGGGAGCAGTACTTC
TRBJ1-1	TRBV6-6	13	NA	NA	CASRYGEGTEAFF	TGTGCCAGCAGGTACGGGGAGGGCACTGAAGCTTTCTTT
TRBJ1-5	TRBV2	14	NA	TRBD1	CASSPGTGDQPQHF	TGTGCCAGCAGTCCCGGGACAGGGGACCAGCCCCAGCATTTT
TRBJ2-1	TRBV19	14	once	TRBD2	CASSTSGGYNEQFF	TGTGCCAGTAGTACTAGCGGGGGCTACAATGAGCAGTTCTTC
TRBJ1-6	TRBV6-6	16	NA	TRBD1	CASSPTWTGPPSPLHF	TGTGCCAGCAGTCCCACTTGGACAGGTCCGCCTTCACCCCTCCACTTT
TRBJ2-7	TRBV6-6	13	NA	TRBD2	CASKEAGGYEQYF	TGTGCCAGCAAGGAAGCGGGGGGCTACGAGCAGTACTTC
TRBJ1-5	TRBV28	14	once	TRBD1	CASSLGQGDQPQHF	TGTGCCAGCAGTTTGGGACAGGGGGATCAGCCCCAGCATTTT
TRBJ2-7	TRBV7-3	15	NA	TRBD2	CASSPGTSGRNEQYF	TGTGCCAGCAGCCCCGGGACTAGCGGGAGGAACGAGCAGTACTTC
TRBJ2-1	TRBV29-1	15	NA	NA	CSVEGTGLLYNEQFF	TGCAGCGTTGAAGGAACAGGACTACTCTACAATGAGCAGTTCTTC
TRBJ2-2	TRBV19	14	NA	NA	CASSIGTGSGELFF	TGTGCCAGTAGTATAGGAACAGGGAGCGGGGAGCTGTTTTTT
TRBJ1-1	TRBV27	14	NA	TRBD1	CASSPGQGVTEAFF	TGTGCCAGCAGTCCCGGACAGGGAGTAACTGAAGCTTTCTTT
TRBJ1-4	TRBV30	14	NA	TRBD1	CAWGRGQGGEKLFF	TGTGCCTGGGGCAGGGGGCAGGGGGGTGAAAAACTGTTTTTT
TRBJ1-2	TRBV11-2	17	NA	TRBD1	CASSPGTGGKANYGYTF	TGTGCCAGCAGTCCCGGGACAGGGGGGAAAGCGAACTATGGCTACACCTTC
TRBJ2-7	TRBV4-1	15	NA	NA	CASSQRGGDPYEQYF	TGCGCCAGCAGCCAAAGGGGGGGGGACCCCTACGAGCAGTACTTC
TRBJ2-1	TRBV9	15	NA	TRBD2	CASGVVGLAGDEQFF	TGTGCCAGCGGCGTAGTTGGGCTAGCGGGAGATGAGCAGTTCTTC
TRBJ2-3	TRBV6-1	14	NA	NA	CASSGQEPTDTQYF	TGTGCCAGCAGTGGACAGGAGCCCACAGATACGCAGTATTTT
TRBJ1-4	TRBV7-9	11	large	NA	CASQRWEKLFF	TGTGCCAGCCAGCGGTGGGAAAAACTGTTTTTT
TRBJ2-5	TRBV29-1	14	once	TRBD1	CSVGPRQGKETQYF	TGCAGCGTTGGGCCCCGACAGGGTAAAGAGACCCAGTACTTC
TRBJ1-3	TRBV9	15	NA	NA	CASSAAISTGNTIYF	TGTGCCAGCAGCGCCGCTATTTCCACCGGAAACACCATATATTTT
TRBJ2-1	TRBV6-5	15	NA	TRBD2	CASSYGTSGTNEQFF	TGTGCCAGCAGTTATGGGACTAGCGGGACCAATGAGCAGTTCTTC
TRBJ1-1	TRBV30	14	NA	NA	CAWAGWEGNTEAFF	TGTGCCTGGGCAGGGTGGGAAGGGAACACTGAAGCTTTCTTT
TRBJ2-7	TRBV21-1	15	NA	NA	CASSNGLPSSYEQYF	TGTGCCAGCAGCAATGGACTCCCTTCCAGCTACGAGCAGTACTTC
TRBJ2-7	TRBV28	15	once	TRBD1	CASSVDTGQVHEQYF	TGTGCCAGCAGTGTCGATACGGGACAGGTTCACGAGCAGTACTTC
TRBJ2-3	TRBV28	15	NA	TRBD1	CASSKGDRVADTQYF	TGTGCCAGCAGTAAAGGGGACAGGGTGGCAGATACGCAGTATTTT
TRBJ2-7	TRBV6-5	14	few	NA	CASSSADLSYEQYF	TGTGCCAGCAGTTCCGCGGACTTGTCCTACGAGCAGTACTTC
TRBJ2-3	TRBV28	13	NA	TRBD2	CASRRGKADTQYF	TGTGCCAGCAGGCGGGGGAAGGCAGATACGCAGTATTTT
TRBJ2-1	TRBV7-8	15	NA	NA	CASSPSSNSYNEQFF	TGTGCCAGCAGCCCATCGAGTAACTCCTACAATGAGCAGTTCTTC
TRBJ2-1	TRBV28	11	NA	NA	CASKAFNEQFF	TGTGCCAGCAAAGCATTCAATGAGCAGTTCTTC
TRBJ1-6	TRBV30	15	NA	NA	CAWSRSPRGSSPLHF	TGTGCCTGGAGTCGGTCCCCTAGGGGGAGTTCACCCCTCCACTTT
TRBJ2-2	TRBV7-9	13	NA	NA	CASSSGGTGELFF	TGTGCCAGCAGCTCCGGGGGCACCGGGGAGCTGTTTTTT
TRBJ2-4	TRBV29-1	11	NA	NA	CSVLQGDIQYF	TGCAGCGTACTACAGGGTGACATTCAGTACTTC
TRBJ1-1	TRBV9	17	once	NA	CASSVRGEGGPNTEAFF	TGTGCCAGCAGCGTGAGAGGGGAGGGGGGACCGAACACTGAAGCTTTCTTT
TRBJ2-3	TRBV28	16	NA	NA	CASSLTRVGLADTQYF	TGTGCCAGCAGTTTAACTCGGGTCGGTCTGGCAGATACGCAGTATTTT
TRBJ2-1	TRBV19	14	NA	NA	CASSMLVESNEQFF	TGTGCCAGTAGTATGCTAGTGGAGAGCAATGAGCAGTTCTTC
TRBJ2-1	TRBV11-3	15	few	NA	CASSPRESSYNEQFF	TGTGCCAGCAGCCCGAGGGAGAGCTCCTACAATGAGCAGTTCTTC
TRBJ2-2	TRBV5-5	16	few	TRBD2	CASSPLDSGIAGELFF	TGTGCCAGCAGCCCCCTTGATAGCGGGATTGCGGGGGAGCTGTTTTTT
TRBJ2-1	TRBV29-1	12	few	NA	CSDRPRQFEQFF	TGCAGCGACCGTCCCCGACAATTTGAGCAGTTCTTC
TRBJ1-1	TRBV13	15	NA	NA	CASSLMGSMNTEAFF	TGTGCCAGCAGCTTAATGGGCAGTATGAACACTGAAGCTTTCTTT